The rows below give T cell receptor beta chains drawn from one sample of a study of blood T cell repertoires in COVID-19. TCRdb keeps only in-frame clones here, not all; method: immunoSEQ multiplex PCR. The sample holds 40,000 to 60,000 clones; roughly 84% are singletons and the top ten take 4.4%. Material for sequencing was peripheral blood. Receptors were obtained from a man aged 50 to 59 with active COVID-19. Each CDR3 is given with its conserved first and last residue. D genes are given only for firm matches. Clone sizes are given selectively: once, few, many, or a class where the clone is expanded.

V gene: TRBV7-9
D gene: .
J gene: TRBJ2-2
clone size: .
CDR3 length: 16
CDR3 protein: CASSRRGAENTGELFF
CDR3 DNA: TGTGCCAGCAGCCGACGCGGAGCAGAGAACACCGGGGAGCTGTTTTTT

V gene: TRBV5-1
D gene: .
J gene: TRBJ1-1
clone size: few
CDR3 length: 15
CDR3 protein: CASSRGFSMNTEAFF
CDR3 DNA: TGCGCCAGCAGCCGGGGGTTCTCGATGAACACTGAAGCTTTCTTT

V gene: TRBV7-2
D gene: .
J gene: TRBJ1-2
clone size: .
CDR3 length: 15
CDR3 protein: CASSLDSGLGYGYTF
CDR3 DNA: TGTGCCAGCAGCTTAGATAGCGGGTTGGGCTATGGCTACACCTTC

V gene: TRBV19
D gene: TRBD1
J gene: TRBJ2-3
clone size: .
CDR3 length: 15
CDR3 protein: CASSPRDRGTDTQYF
CDR3 DNA: TGTGCCAGTAGTCCCCGGGACAGGGGCACAGATACGCAGTATTTT

V gene: TRBV6-1
D gene: TRBD1
J gene: TRBJ1-4
clone size: .
CDR3 length: 17
CDR3 protein: CASSGGTGGVLYEKLFF
CDR3 DNA: TGTGCCAGCAGTGGGGGGACAGGGGGCGTTCTTTATGAAAAACTGTTTTTT

V gene: TRBV6-6
D gene: .
J gene: TRBJ1-6
clone size: .
CDR3 length: 13
CDR3 protein: CASRPGSNSPLHF
CDR3 DNA: TGTGCCAGCAGACCAGGATCGAATTCACCCCTCCACTTT

V gene: TRBV12-5
D gene: .
J gene: TRBJ2-3
clone size: .
CDR3 length: 13
CDR3 protein: CASGLGGTDTQYF
CDR3 DNA: TGTGCTAGTGGTTTAGGGGGCACAGATACGCAGTATTTT

V gene: TRBV24-1
D gene: TRBD2
J gene: TRBJ2-3
clone size: .
CDR3 length: 15
CDR3 protein: CATALAGGNTDTQYF
CDR3 DNA: TGTGCCACCGCCCTAGCGGGGGGAAACACAGATACGCAGTATTTT

V gene: TRBV11-2
D gene: TRBD1
J gene: TRBJ2-7
clone size: .
CDR3 length: 14
CDR3 protein: CASSQGQFEHEQYF
CDR3 DNA: TGTGCCAGCAGCCAGGGACAGTTTGAGCACGAGCAGTACTTC

V gene: TRBV29-1
D gene: .
J gene: TRBJ2-7
clone size: few
CDR3 length: 12
CDR3 protein: CSVWDTSYEQYF
CDR3 DNA: TGCAGCGTTTGGGACACCTCCTACGAGCAGTACTTC

V gene: TRBV19
D gene: .
J gene: TRBJ1-6
clone size: .
CDR3 length: 14
CDR3 protein: CASSNQGARSPLHF
CDR3 DNA: TGTGCCAGTAGTAATCAAGGGGCGAGATCACCCCTCCACTTT

V gene: TRBV24-1
D gene: TRBD2
J gene: TRBJ2-7
clone size: .
CDR3 length: 15
CDR3 protein: CATRRLAGASYEQYF
CDR3 DNA: TGTGCCACCAGGAGACTAGCGGGGGCCTCCTACGAGCAGTACTTC

V gene: TRBV6-6
D gene: TRBD1
J gene: TRBJ1-1
clone size: .
CDR3 length: 16
CDR3 protein: CASRLDRGRTSAEAFF
CDR3 DNA: TGTGCCAGCAGGCTGGACAGGGGACGGACTTCGGCTGAAGCTTTCTTT

V gene: TRBV7-2
D gene: TRBD2
J gene: TRBJ2-1
clone size: .
CDR3 length: 15
CDR3 protein: CASSLTSGEYNEQFF
CDR3 DNA: TGTGCCAGCAGCCTTACTAGCGGGGAATACAATGAGCAGTTCTTC

V gene: TRBV6-6
D gene: .
J gene: TRBJ1-5
clone size: once
CDR3 length: 13
CDR3 protein: CASSYDGNQPQHF
CDR3 DNA: TGTGCCAGCAGTTACGACGGGAATCAGCCCCAGCATTTT

V gene: TRBV27
D gene: TRBD2
J gene: TRBJ2-1
clone size: .
CDR3 length: 15
CDR3 protein: CASSVLAGGNNEQFF
CDR3 DNA: TGTGCCAGCAGTGTATTAGCGGGGGGTAACAATGAGCAGTTCTTC

V gene: TRBV19
D gene: TRBD1
J gene: TRBJ1-4
clone size: once
CDR3 length: 14
CDR3 protein: CASSTMTGAEKLFF
CDR3 DNA: TGTGCCAGTAGTACAATGACAGGGGCCGAAAAACTGTTTTTT

V gene: TRBV7-8
D gene: .
J gene: TRBJ1-6
clone size: .
CDR3 length: 14
CDR3 protein: CASSLGGRNSPLHF
CDR3 DNA: TGTGCCAGCAGCTTAGGAGGGCGCAATTCACCCCTCCACTTT

V gene: TRBV7-9
D gene: TRBD1
J gene: TRBJ1-5
clone size: few
CDR3 length: 14
CDR3 protein: CASTPGQGNQPQHF
CDR3 DNA: TGTGCCAGCACCCCGGGACAGGGCAATCAGCCCCAGCATTTT

V gene: TRBV7-2
D gene: .
J gene: TRBJ2-5
clone size: .
CDR3 length: 12
CDR3 protein: CASSKALETQYF
CDR3 DNA: TGTGCCAGCAGCAAAGCCCTGGAGACCCAGTACTTC

V gene: TRBV4-3
D gene: .
J gene: TRBJ2-7
clone size: once
CDR3 length: 15
CDR3 protein: CASSQDLNLGDEQYF
CDR3 DNA: TGCGCCAGCAGCCAAGATCTAAACTTGGGAGACGAGCAGTACTTC

V gene: TRBV3-1/TRBV3-2
D gene: .
J gene: TRBJ1-1
clone size: .
CDR3 length: 15
CDR3 protein: CASSQVPGLGTEAFF
CDR3 DNA: TGTGCCAGCAGCCAAGTTCCAGGGTTGGGCACTGAAGCTTTCTTT

V gene: TRBV18
D gene: .
J gene: TRBJ2-1
clone size: .
CDR3 length: 12
CDR3 protein: CASSPLGDEQFF
CDR3 DNA: TGTGCCAGCTCACCGTTAGGAGATGAGCAGTTCTTC

V gene: TRBV28
D gene: .
J gene: TRBJ1-1
clone size: .
CDR3 length: 12
CDR3 protein: CASSLQNTEAFF
CDR3 DNA: TGTGCCAGCAGTTTACAGAACACTGAAGCTTTCTTT

V gene: TRBV13
D gene: TRBD1
J gene: TRBJ2-7
clone size: .
CDR3 length: 15
CDR3 protein: CASSTRTGLQDEQYF
CDR3 DNA: TGTGCCAGCAGCACCCGGACAGGGCTTCAGGACGAGCAGTACTTC

V gene: TRBV6-5
D gene: .
J gene: TRBJ1-4
clone size: .
CDR3 length: 14
CDR3 protein: CASSSPSTNEKLFF
CDR3 DNA: TGTGCCAGCAGTTCTCCCTCAACTAATGAAAAACTGTTTTTT

V gene: TRBV5-1
D gene: .
J gene: TRBJ2-7
clone size: .
CDR3 length: 14
CDR3 protein: CASRGEGSSYEQYF
CDR3 DNA: TGCGCCAGCAGAGGTGAGGGCAGCTCCTACGAGCAGTACTTC

V gene: TRBV7-9
D gene: .
J gene: TRBJ1-1
clone size: .
CDR3 length: 15
CDR3 protein: CASSLARGHNTEAFF
CDR3 DNA: TGTGCCAGCAGCTTAGCGCGGGGTCACAACACTGAAGCTTTCTTT

V gene: TRBV10-1
D gene: .
J gene: TRBJ1-2
clone size: .
CDR3 length: 14
CDR3 protein: CASSEWRSVEDYTF
CDR3 DNA: TGCGCCAGCAGTGAGTGGAGGTCCGTGGAGGACTACACCTTC

V gene: TRBV5-1
D gene: TRBD1
J gene: TRBJ1-2
clone size: .
CDR3 length: 14
CDR3 protein: CASSFYGQGHGYTF
CDR3 DNA: TGCGCCAGCAGCTTTTATGGACAGGGCCATGGCTACACCTTC

V gene: TRBV28
D gene: TRBD2
J gene: TRBJ2-7
clone size: .
CDR3 length: 16
CDR3 protein: CASSRPTSGGGYEQYF
CDR3 DNA: TGTGCCAGCAGCCGACCGACTAGCGGGGGCGGCTACGAGCAGTACTTC

V gene: TRBV4-1
D gene: TRBD1
J gene: TRBJ1-6
clone size: .
CDR3 length: 17
CDR3 protein: CASSPTPGTGTPSPLHF
CDR3 DNA: TGCGCCAGCAGCCCAACCCCGGGGACAGGAACACCTTCACCCCTCCACTTT

V gene: TRBV2
D gene: TRBD1
J gene: TRBJ2-7
clone size: once
CDR3 length: 13
CDR3 protein: CARTGESSYEQYF
CDR3 DNA: TGTGCCAGGACAGGGGAGAGCTCCTACGAGCAGTACTTC